These 12 T cell receptor beta chains share one sample of origin, sequenced in a study of blood T cell repertoires in COVID-19 (dated by TCRdb to 2018 to 2021). Libraries were constructed by the immunoSEQ multiplex PCR assay. TCRdb carries this immuneACCESS record with in-frame sequences only. Its versions omit some clonotypes, under half of them owing to an unresolved V gene in the studies checked, with the rest unexplained. The sample yields about 140,000 clones; almost 80% were counted once. The ten largest clones add up to 2.5% to 3% of the sample. Sample: PBMCs or T cells enriched from blood (not recorded which). These receptors were obtained from a woman between 50 and 59 years old who had recovered from COVID-19.

The CDR3 protein is CASSQGVAGVYEQYF. The CDR3, as DNA: TGTGCCAGCAGCCAAGGTGTCGCGGGGGTCTACGAGCAGTACTTC. The V and J genes are TRBV3-1 (or the pseudogene TRBV3-2) and TRBJ2-7; 7 bases agree with TRBD2. The germline V gene encodes CDR1 LGHDT and CDR2 YNNKEL (reference sequence). The CDR3 runs 15 residues. The V segment lost 1 base and the J segment 3 bases; nucleotides outside the gene matches: 6.

The chain employs TRBV7-9 and TRBJ2-3; D remains unclear. The CDR3 length is 13 residues. Trimming cost V 5 bases and J 5 bases, with 11 bases left between them. From germline, CDR1 is SEHNR and CDR2 FQNEAQ (reference sequence). The CDR3 sequence is CASSTAAEDTQYF. CDR3 sequence (DNA): TGTGCCAGCAGCACAGCAGCCGAAGATACGCAGTATTTT.

This chain joins TRBV7-6 and TRBJ2-2, with D unresolved. CDR1 is SGHVS and CDR2 is FNYEAQ in the germline V gene. The CDR3 runs 17 residues. V gave up 2 bases and J gave up 3 bases, with 16 bases separating them. The CDR3 nucleotides read TGTGCCAGCAGCTTAATGCGTATTGCGGAAGACACCGGGGAGCTGTTTTTT. It translates to CASSLMRIAEDTGELFF.

Here the CDR3 DNA reads TGTGCCAGCAGGCGGACACCACTTGCTAACTATGGCTACACCTTC. It encodes CASRRTPLANYGYTF. This chain joins TRBV27 and TRBJ1-2; the D gene is possibly TRBD1 (5 bases). The V end lost 6 bases, the J end lost 0 bases, and 14 bases lay between the germline ends. The CDR3 totals 15 residues. Looked up from germline, CDR1 is MNHEY and CDR2 is SMNVEV (reference sequence).

This sequence joins TRBV11-3 and TRBJ2-5, with D perhaps matching TRBD2 (6 bases). This CDR3 is built from 14 residues. V was clipped by 7 bases and J by 5 bases, with 17 bases between them. The germline V gene has CDR1 SGHNT and CDR2 YENEEA. Here the CDR3 DNA reads TGTGCCAGCACCTCTTCCCGGGGGAAGGAGACCCAGTACTTC. Translated: CASTSSRGKETQYF. The complete variable domain, with remaining parts taken from reference TRBV11-3 and TRBJ2-5, reads EAGVVQSPRYKIIEKKQPVAFWCNPISGHNTLYWYLQNLGQGPELLIRYENEEAVDDSQLPKDRFSAERLKGVDSTLKIQPAELGDSAVYLCASTSSRGKETQYFGPGTRLLVL.

This clone was recorded only once. V and J are TRBV19 and TRBJ1-5, with TRBD1 as a possible D gene (5 bases). The CDR3 contains 15 residues. The germline V gene has CDR1 LNHDA and CDR2 SQIVND (reference sequence). Trimming took off 4 bases at V and 2 bases at J, with 12 bases between the two ends. The CDR3 sequence is CASSSLQAGNQPQHF. The DNA of the CDR3 is TGTGCCAGTAGTAGTTTACAGGCCGGCAATCAGCCCCAGCATTTT.

This clone has only a few counts. The chain uses TRBV3-1 (or the pseudogene TRBV3-2) and TRBJ1-2; 7 bases fit TRBD1. This CDR3 is 14 amino acids long. Germline V gives CDR1 LGHDT, CDR2 YNNKEL (reference sequence). J gave up 6 bases and V 4 bases, and 8 bases lay outside the gene matches. In DNA form, the CDR3 reads TGTGCCAGCAGCCTCAGGACAGGATCGGATGGCTACACCTTC. It encodes CASSLRTGSDGYTF.

This chain connects TRBV2 to TRBJ1-2; 7 nucleotides match TRBD1. Germline trimming cut 4 bases from V and 7 bases from J; bases unmatched to any gene: 9. Germline CDR1 SNHLY, CDR2 FYNNEI. The CDR3 has 14 residues. DNA of the CDR3: TGTGCCAGCAGTGCCGAACAGGGGACTTCTGGCTACACCTTC. Protein: CASSAEQGTSGYTF. Complete variable domain (other parts from reference TRBV2 and TRBJ1-2): EPEVTQTPSHQVTQMGQEVILRCVPISNHLYFYWYRQILGQKVEFLVSFYNNEISEKSEIFDDQFSVERPDGSNFTLKIRSTKLEDSAMYFCASSAEQGTSGYTFGSGTRLTVV.

The chain links TRBV11-1 to TRBJ1-2; D perhaps matches TRBD1 (5 bases). V shed 5 bases and J shed 7 bases, with 14 bases lying between them. CDR3 length: 13 residues. Looked up from germline, CDR1 is SGHAT and CDR2 is FQDESV (reference sequence). In DNA, the CDR3 is TGTGCCAGCAGCCTAGGGGCAGGGCCTGGCTACACCTTC. Protein sequence: CASSLGAGPGYTF. Together with reference TRBV11-1 and TRBJ1-2, the CDR3 gives the full variable domain: EAEVAQSPRYKITEKSQAVAFWCDPISGHATLYWYRQILGQGPELLVQFQDESVVDDSQLPKDRFSAERLKGVDSTLKIQPAELGDSAMYLCASSLGAGPGYTFGSGTRLTVV.

The chain uses TRBV11-2 and TRBJ1-1; 12 bases are shared with TRBD1. Germline V CDR1 and CDR2: SGHAT, FQNNGV. Trimming at V came to 0 bases and at J to 3 bases, leaving 8 bases not matched to a gene. The CDR3 is 18 amino acids. CDR3 in amino acids: CASSLDRWDRGPDTEAFF. The CDR3 DNA reads TGTGCCAGCAGCTTAGACCGGTGGGACAGGGGGCCGGACACTGAAGCTTTCTTT.

A word on this clone: The germline gene is not matched at one end of the junction; a read error may be the cause. The chain uses TRBV28 and TRBJ2-1, with TRBD2 matching 10 bases. There are 18 residues in the CDR3. CDR1 and CDR2 (germline): MDHEN, SYDVKM. In nucleotides, the CDR3 is TGTGCCAGCAGTTTAGGCCCTCTCAACCTGGGTAGCGGGAGGAAGGGAATCTTC. As protein: CASSLGPLNLGSGRKGIF.

The V call is TRBV9, the J call TRBJ2-3; TRBD2 agrees at 11 bases. The CDR3 totals 16 residues. Trimming took 4 bases from V and 5 from J; bases not matched to a gene: 9. The germline gives CDR1 SGDLS, CDR2 YYNGEE. The CDR3 reads CASSPRTSGGGDTQYF. Here the CDR3 DNA reads TGTGCCAGCAGCCCCCGTACTAGCGGGGGTGGAGATACGCAGTATTTT.